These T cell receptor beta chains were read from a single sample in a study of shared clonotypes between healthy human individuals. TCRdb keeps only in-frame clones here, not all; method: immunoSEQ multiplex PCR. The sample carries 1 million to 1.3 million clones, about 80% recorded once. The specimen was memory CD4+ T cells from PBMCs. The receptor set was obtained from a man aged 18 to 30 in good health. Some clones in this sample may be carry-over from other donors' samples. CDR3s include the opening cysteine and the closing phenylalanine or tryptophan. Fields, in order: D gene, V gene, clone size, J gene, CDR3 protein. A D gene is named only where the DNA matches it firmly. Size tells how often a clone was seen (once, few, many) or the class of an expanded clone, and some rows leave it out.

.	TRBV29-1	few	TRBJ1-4	CSARGATNEKLFF
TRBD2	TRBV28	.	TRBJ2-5	CASTPGGKETQYF
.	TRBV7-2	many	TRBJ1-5	CASSFGTREGQPQHF
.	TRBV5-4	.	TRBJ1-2	CASSLSLRGSNYGYTF
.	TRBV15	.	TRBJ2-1	CATSKEMGAYNEQFF
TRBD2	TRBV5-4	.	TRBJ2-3	CASSLRTSATTDTQYF
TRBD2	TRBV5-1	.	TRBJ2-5	CASSLTLRGIQETQYF
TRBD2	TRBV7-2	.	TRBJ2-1	CASSLGLADGNEQFF
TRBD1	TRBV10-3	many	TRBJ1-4	CAISDLAGGQSNEKLFF
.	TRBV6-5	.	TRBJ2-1	CASGGTGEQFF
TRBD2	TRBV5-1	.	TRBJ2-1	CASSLGLAGVQYNEQFF
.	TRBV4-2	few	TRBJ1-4	CASSQGREKLFF
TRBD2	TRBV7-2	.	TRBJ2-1	CASSLERWREGRYNEQFF
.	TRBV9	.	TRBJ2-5	CASSVGSLGPAETQYF
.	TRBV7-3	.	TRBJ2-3	CASSSRGGSGGTDTQYF
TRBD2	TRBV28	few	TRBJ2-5	CASSPGLAGGRETQYF
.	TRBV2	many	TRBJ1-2	CASSAGRAYGYTF
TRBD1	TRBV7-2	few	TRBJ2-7	CASSPWTGTQYF
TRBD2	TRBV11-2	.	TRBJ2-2	CASSLFGGRLAGELFF
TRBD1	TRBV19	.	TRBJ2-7	CATRDRTYEQYF
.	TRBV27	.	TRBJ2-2	CASRHRRGGNTGELFF
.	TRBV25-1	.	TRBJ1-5	CASSDSFGNSNQPQHF
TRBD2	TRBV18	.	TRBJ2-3	CASSPTSGSTDTQYF
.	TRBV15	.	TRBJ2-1	CATSREGLDSYNEQFF
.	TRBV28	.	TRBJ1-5	CASSLGGIQPQHF
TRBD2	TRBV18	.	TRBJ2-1	CASSPVFQAGDEQFF
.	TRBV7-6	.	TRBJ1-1	CASSLAGTHTEAFF
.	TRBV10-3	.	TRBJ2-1	CAISTSLNEQFF
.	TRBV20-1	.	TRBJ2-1	CSASRVNEQFF
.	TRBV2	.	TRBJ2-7	CASSRGGGFYEQYF
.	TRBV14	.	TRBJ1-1	CASSQGRYTEAFF
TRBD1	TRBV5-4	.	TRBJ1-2	CASSVDRAGGYTF
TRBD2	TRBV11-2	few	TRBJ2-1	CASSLDMSGSVHEQFF
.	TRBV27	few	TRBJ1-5	CASSLNGGLAQHF
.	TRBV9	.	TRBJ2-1	CASTPGRVSYNEQFF
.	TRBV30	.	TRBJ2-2	CAWSPTRTGELFF
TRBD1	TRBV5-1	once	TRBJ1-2	CASSLRTGWNGGYTF
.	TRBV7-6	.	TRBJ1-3	CASSLGVAGNTIYF
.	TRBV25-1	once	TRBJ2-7	CASSGVESNSYEQYF
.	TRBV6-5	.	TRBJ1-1	CASSYVRGEAFF
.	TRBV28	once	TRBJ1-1	CASSLQMNTEAFF
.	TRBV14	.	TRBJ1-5	CASSQGGGYQPQHF
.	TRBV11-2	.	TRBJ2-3	CASSLVGGQTSTDTQYF
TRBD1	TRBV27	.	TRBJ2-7	CASSLGTGYEQYF
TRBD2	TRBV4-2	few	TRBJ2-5	CASSQVRSRAGVEETQYF